Listed below are T cell receptor beta chains from one sample, sequenced in a study of beta chain features in type 1 diabetes. The repertoire was sequenced with immunoSEQ multiplex PCR; TCRdb's copy has only in-frame clones and lacks some. The data show 390,000 or so clones, with roughly 13% seen just once and about 0.04% held by the top ten. Sequenced material: naive CD4+ T cells from blood. The source is a young man in good health. Each CDR3 is given with its conserved first and last residue. D genes are given only for firm matches. A clone size is listed for some rows: how often the clone was seen (once, few, many), or a class if it is expanded.

J,V,size,D,DNA,CDR3
TRBJ1-1,TRBV6-1,few,-,TGTGCCAGCCCTAAACAGGGACTGGACACTGAAGCTTTCTTT,CASPKQGLDTEAFF
TRBJ2-5,TRBV30,few,-,TGTGCCTGGACAGGGTCGGGGGAGACCCAGTACTTC,CAWTGSGETQYF
TRBJ1-1,TRBV9,-,-,TGTGCCAGCAGCGTAGGCATCGGTACTGAAGCTTTCTTT,CASSVGIGTEAFF
TRBJ1-4,TRBV6-6,few,TRBD1,TGTGCCAGCAGTTACATCGGACAGGAACTGTTTTTT,CASSYIGQELFF
TRBJ2-7,TRBV13,few,TRBD2,TGTGCCAGCAGGACTAGCGGGGCCCCGGGGGAGCAGTACTTC,CASRTSGAPGEQYF
TRBJ2-3,TRBV18,few,-,TGTGCCAGCTCACCGATAGCCACAGATACGCAGTATTTT,CASSPIATDTQYF
TRBJ1-1,TRBV5-6,few,-,TGTGCCAGCTTGGGAGGGCCCATGAACACTGAAGCTTTCTTT,CASLGGPMNTEAFF
TRBJ1-5,TRBV30,few,TRBD1,TGTGCCTGGAGGCCGAACAGGGGTCAGCCCCAGCATTTT,CAWRPNRGQPQHF
TRBJ1-2,TRBV18,-,-,TGTGCCAGCTCACCCCAGGACCAATACGGCTACACCTTC,CASSPQDQYGYTF
TRBJ2-5,TRBV4-1,-,-,TGCGCCAGCAGCCATTCGGCGCAGCAAGAGACCCAGTACTTC,CASSHSAQQETQYF
TRBJ2-6,TRBV6-5,-,-,TGTGCCAGCAGTTACGGCAGGACTGGGGCCAACGTCCTGACTTTC,CASSYGRTGANVLTF